This entry lists 12 T cell receptor beta chains sequenced from one sample in a study of cytomegalovirus exposure and HLA in healthy donors. It was with 60 Vbeta and 13 Jbeta primers that the PCR ran. Clones were sequenced by immunoSEQ multiplex PCR, and TCRdb holds only the in-frame ones, with some missing. This sample has about 170,000 clones; 85% occur once, and the top ten carry 1%. The sample comprised PBMCs. Source of these receptors: a boy younger than 10 in good health and CMV-seronegative.

This chain links TRBV9 with TRBJ2-1; TRBD2 matches at 13 bases. V was clipped by 1 base and J by 9 bases; unmatched bases: 4. This CDR3 is built from 15 residues. The germline CDR1 and CDR2 sequences are SGDLS and YYNGEE. The CDR3 nucleotides are TGTGCCAGCAGCGTAACTAGCGGGAGGGGTAGTGAGCAGTTCTTC. Translating gives CASSVTSGRGSEQFF.

The V and J genes are TRBV27 and TRBJ2-1; 8 bases match TRBD1. Germline values: CDR1 MNHEY, CDR2 SMNVEV (reference sequence). Germline trimming cut 4 bases from V and 8 bases from J; bases unmatched to any gene: 10. This CDR3 is built from 15 residues. This CDR3 reads CASSSRTGNKDEQFF. For the CDR3, the DNA is TGTGCCAGCAGTTCCCGGACAGGGAATAAGGATGAGCAGTTCTTC.

The chain combines TRBV6-5 with TRBJ2-7, with D possibly matching TRBD2 (6 bases). The germline gives CDR1 MNHEY, CDR2 SVGAGI. Trimming removed 7 bases at V and 0 bases at J, with 13 bases between. The CDR3 is 14 residues long. DNA for the CDR3: TGTGCCAGCACCGACCGGGGGAGCTCCTACGAGCAGTACTTC. Translated, it gives CASTDRGSSYEQYF.

The chain has TRBV7-9 and TRBJ2-3, with 10 bases that match TRBD2. From germline, CDR1 is SEHNR and CDR2 FQNEAQ (reference sequence). Trimming removed 5 bases from V and 4 bases from J; junction bases left unmatched: 15. The length of the CDR3 is 18 residues. The CDR3 nucleotides are TGTGCCAGCAGCATTTCCGGGACTAGCGAATTCTGGGCAGATACGCAGTATTTT. Amino acids: CASSISGTSEFWADTQYF.

The chain couples TRBV9 to TRBJ2-3; D perhaps matches TRBD2 (6 bases). The germline V and J ends were trimmed by 3 bases and 9 bases, with 26 bases remaining between them. There are 17 residues in the CDR3. The germline V gene encodes CDR1 SGDLS and CDR2 YYNGEE. The CDR3 is CASSAVGGPGLSVTQYF. CDR3 in DNA: TGTGCCAGCAGCGCCGTGGGAGGTCCGGGACTCTCAGTGACGCAGTATTTT. The full variable domain, completed using reference TRBV9 and TRBJ2-3, is DSGVTQTPKHLITATGQRVTLRCSPRSGDLSVYWYQQSLDQGLQFLIQYYNGEERAKGNILERFSAQQFPDLHSELNLSSLELGDSALYFCASSAVGGPGLSVTQYFGPGTRLTVL.

This clone was counted once. This rearrangement joins TRBV27 to TRBJ1-4; D is perhaps TRBD1 (5 bases). The germline V gene has CDR1 MNHEY and CDR2 SMNVEV (reference sequence). The CDR3 extends over 20 amino acids. The V and J ends lost 1 base and 0 bases respectively, with 21 bases between them. The CDR3 DNA reads TGTGCCAGCAGTTTATTGGGGCGAGCAGGGCTTATTGCAACTAATGAAAAACTGTTTTTT. The encoded protein is CASSLLGRAGLIATNEKLFF.

J is TRBJ2-2 and V is TRBV5-1; 8 positions match TRBD1. The CDR3 covers 18 residues. Germline V gene sequence: CDR1 SGHRS, CDR2 YFSETQ. V was clipped by 0 bases and J by 3 bases; unmatched bases: 10. The CDR3 here is CASSLVLTGVSDTGELFF. CDR3 nucleotides: TGCGCCAGCAGCTTGGTATTGACAGGGGTCTCTGACACCGGGGAGCTGTTTTTT.

This chain joins TRBV6-6 and TRBJ1-2; D call uncertain. This CDR3 comprises 14 residues. The germline V gene has CDR1 MNHNY and CDR2 SVGAGI (reference sequence). V shed 0 bases and J shed 8 bases, with 13 bases lying between them. In DNA form, the CDR3 reads TGTGCCAGCAGTTACTCGAGGCGCCGGCACGGCTACACCTTC. Translating gives CASSYSRRRHGYTF.

The CDR3, as DNA: TGCAGTGCTGGCCCTTACAATGAGCAGTTCTTC. The encoded protein is CSAGPYNEQFF. V usage is TRBV20-1 and J usage is TRBJ2-1; D gene ambiguous. The germline gives CDR1 DFQATT, CDR2 SNEGSKA (reference sequence). This CDR3 is built from 11 residues. V dropped 5 bases and J dropped 4 bases, with 6 bases sitting between them.

The V gene is TRBV4-2, the J gene TRBJ2-6; 7 bases match TRBD2. Germline V gene data show CDR1 as LGHNA and CDR2 as YNFKEQ. Trimming at V came to 4 bases and at J to 0 bases, leaving 0 bases not matched to a gene. This CDR3 comprises 15 residues. The CDR3 bases are TGTGCCAGCAGCCGGGGGGGCTCTGGGGCCAACGTCCTGACTTTC. Translating it yields CASSRGGSGANVLTF.

The V call is TRBV19, the J call TRBJ1-1, with D maybe TRBD1 (5 bases). CDR3 length: 16 residues. CDR1 and CDR2 (germline): LNHDA, SQIVND (reference sequence). Trimming cost V 5 bases and J 3 bases, with 19 bases left between them. CDR3 in DNA: TGTGCCAGTAGTTTGGCCTTCAGGACCAGGGACACTGAAGCTTTCTTT. This encodes CASSLAFRTRDTEAFF.

The chain is built from TRBV28 and TRBJ2-5; D gene ambiguous. The J call may be mistaken, given a closer DNA end match to TRBJ2-7. In germline, CDR1 is MDHEN, CDR2 SYDVKM. CDR3 length equals 12 residues. The CDR3 nucleotides are TGTGCCAGCAGTTCCCCCCCCCACGAGCAGTACTTC. Translation gives CASSSPPHEQYF.